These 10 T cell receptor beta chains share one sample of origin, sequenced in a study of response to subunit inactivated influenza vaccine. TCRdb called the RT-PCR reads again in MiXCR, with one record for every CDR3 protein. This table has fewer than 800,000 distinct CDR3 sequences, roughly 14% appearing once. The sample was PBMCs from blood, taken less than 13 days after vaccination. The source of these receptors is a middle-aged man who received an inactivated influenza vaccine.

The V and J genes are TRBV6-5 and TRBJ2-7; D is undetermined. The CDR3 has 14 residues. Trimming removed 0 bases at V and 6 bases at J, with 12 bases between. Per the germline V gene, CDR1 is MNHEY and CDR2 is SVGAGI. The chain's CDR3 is CASSYSVRWSEQYF. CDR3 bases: TGTGCCAGCAGTTACTCCGTCCGTTGGAGCGAGCAGTACTTC.

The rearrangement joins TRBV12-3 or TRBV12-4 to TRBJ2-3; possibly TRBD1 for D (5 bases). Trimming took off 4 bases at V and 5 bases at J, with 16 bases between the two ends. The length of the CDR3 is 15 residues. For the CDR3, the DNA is TGTGCCAGCAGTTGGCAGGGCCTCGGTATAGATACGCAGTATTTT. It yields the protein CASSWQGLGIDTQYF.

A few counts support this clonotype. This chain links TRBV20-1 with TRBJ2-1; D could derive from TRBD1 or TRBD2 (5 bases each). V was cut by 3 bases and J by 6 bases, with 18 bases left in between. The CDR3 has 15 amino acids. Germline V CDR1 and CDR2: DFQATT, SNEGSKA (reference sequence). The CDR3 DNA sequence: TGCAGTGCTAGCCTAGGGACCAGCCGGGGCAATGAGCAGTTCTTC. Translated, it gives CSASLGTSRGNEQFF.

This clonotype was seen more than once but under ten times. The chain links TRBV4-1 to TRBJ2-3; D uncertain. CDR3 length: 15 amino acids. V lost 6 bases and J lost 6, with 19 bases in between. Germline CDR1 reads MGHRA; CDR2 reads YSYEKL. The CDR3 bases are TGCGCCAGCAGAGAAGCCGGACCCAGTTTGGATACGCAGTATTTT. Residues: CASREAGPSLDTQYF.

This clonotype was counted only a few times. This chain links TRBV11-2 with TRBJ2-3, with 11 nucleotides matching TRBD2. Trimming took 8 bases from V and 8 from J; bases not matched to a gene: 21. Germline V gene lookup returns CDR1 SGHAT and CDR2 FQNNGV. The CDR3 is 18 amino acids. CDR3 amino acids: CASLVREGASGGRSTQYF. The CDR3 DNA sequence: TGTGCCAGCCTAGTTAGGGAAGGGGCTAGCGGGGGGCGGAGTACGCAGTATTTT.

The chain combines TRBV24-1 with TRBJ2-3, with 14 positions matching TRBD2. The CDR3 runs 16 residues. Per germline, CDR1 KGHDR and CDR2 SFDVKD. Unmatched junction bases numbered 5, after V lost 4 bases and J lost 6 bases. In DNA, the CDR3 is TGTGCCACCAGTGACCCGGGACTAGCGGGAGCTGATACGCAGTATTTT. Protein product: CATSDPGLAGADTQYF.

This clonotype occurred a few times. CDR3 DNA: TGTGCCAGCAGCCAAGATGGCACGAGCAATCAGCCCCAGCATTTT. Translating it yields CASSQDGTSNQPQHF. The chain uses TRBV3-1 and TRBJ1-5, with D unclear. CDR3 length: 15 amino acids. Germline V gene sequence: CDR1 LGHDT, CDR2 YNNKEL (reference sequence). V was clipped by 0 bases and J by 1 base, with 7 bases between them.

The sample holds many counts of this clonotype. The CDR3 bases are TGCAGCGTTGAAGATCGCGCACTAGCGGACAATGAGCAGTTCTTC. This translates into CSVEDRALADNEQFF. J is TRBJ2-1 and V is TRBV29-1; 8 bases agree with TRBD2. CDR3 size: 15 residues. After removal of 0 bases from V and 5 bases from J, the junction contained 6 bases not matched to a gene. CDR1 is SQVTM and CDR2 is ANQGSEA in the germline V gene.

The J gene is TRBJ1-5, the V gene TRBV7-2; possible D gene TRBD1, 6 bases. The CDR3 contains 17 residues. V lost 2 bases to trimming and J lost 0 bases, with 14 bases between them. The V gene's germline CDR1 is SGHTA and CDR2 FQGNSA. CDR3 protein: CASSLWSGGYSNQPQHF. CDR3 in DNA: TGTGCCAGCAGCTTATGGTCGGGGGGCTATAGCAATCAGCCCCAGCATTTT.

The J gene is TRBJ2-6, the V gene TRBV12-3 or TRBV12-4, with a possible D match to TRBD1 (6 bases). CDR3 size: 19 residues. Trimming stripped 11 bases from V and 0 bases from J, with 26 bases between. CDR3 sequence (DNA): TGTGCCGGTTCCGATACTGGCAGGGGTTTATTCTCTGGGGCCAACGTCCTGACTTTC. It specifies CAGSDTGRGLFSGANVLTF.